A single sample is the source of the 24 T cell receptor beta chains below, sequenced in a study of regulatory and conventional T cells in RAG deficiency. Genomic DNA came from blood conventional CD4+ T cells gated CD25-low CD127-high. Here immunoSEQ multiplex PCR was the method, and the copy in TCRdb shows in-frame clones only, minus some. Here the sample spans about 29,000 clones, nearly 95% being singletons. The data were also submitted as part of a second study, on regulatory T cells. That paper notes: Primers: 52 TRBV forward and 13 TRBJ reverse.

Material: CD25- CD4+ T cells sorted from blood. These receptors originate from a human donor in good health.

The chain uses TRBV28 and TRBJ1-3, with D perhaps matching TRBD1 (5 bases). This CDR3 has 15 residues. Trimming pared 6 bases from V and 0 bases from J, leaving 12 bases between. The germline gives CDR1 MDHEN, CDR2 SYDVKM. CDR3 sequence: CASRRDGSSGNTIYF. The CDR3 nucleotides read TGTGCCAGCAGACGGGACGGGAGCTCTGGAAACACCATATATTTT.

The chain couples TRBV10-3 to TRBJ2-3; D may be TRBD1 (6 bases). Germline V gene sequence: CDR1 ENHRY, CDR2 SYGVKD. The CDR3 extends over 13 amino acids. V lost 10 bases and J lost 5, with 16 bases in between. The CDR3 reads CATATEGGDTQYF. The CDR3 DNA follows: TGTGCCACAGCTACCGAAGGGGGAGATACGCAGTATTTT.

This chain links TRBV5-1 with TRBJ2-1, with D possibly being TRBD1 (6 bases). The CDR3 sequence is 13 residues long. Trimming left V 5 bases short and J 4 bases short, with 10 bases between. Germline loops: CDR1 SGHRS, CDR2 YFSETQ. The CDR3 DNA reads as TGCGCCAGCAGTCAAACAGGGTACAATGAGCAGTTCTTC. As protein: CASSQTGYNEQFF. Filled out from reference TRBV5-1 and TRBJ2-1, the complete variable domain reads KAGVTQTPRYLIKTRGQQVTLSCSPISGHRSVSWYQQTPGQGLQFLFEYFSETQRNKGNFPGRFSGRQFSNSRSEMNVSTLELGDSALYLCASSQTGYNEQFFGPGTRLTVL.

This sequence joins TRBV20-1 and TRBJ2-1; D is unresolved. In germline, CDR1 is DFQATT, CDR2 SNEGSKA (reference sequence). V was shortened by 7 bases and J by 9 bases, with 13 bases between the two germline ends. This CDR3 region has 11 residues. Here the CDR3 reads CSGSLFGEQFF. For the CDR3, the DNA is TGCAGTGGGTCCCTCTTCGGTGAGCAGTTCTTC.

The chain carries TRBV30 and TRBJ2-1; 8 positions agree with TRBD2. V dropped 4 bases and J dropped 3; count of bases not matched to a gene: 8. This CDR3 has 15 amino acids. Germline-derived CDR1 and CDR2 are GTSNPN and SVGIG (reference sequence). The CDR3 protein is CAWKHAGGGYNEQFF. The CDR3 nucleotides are TGTGCCTGGAAACATGCGGGGGGCGGCTACAATGAGCAGTTCTTC.

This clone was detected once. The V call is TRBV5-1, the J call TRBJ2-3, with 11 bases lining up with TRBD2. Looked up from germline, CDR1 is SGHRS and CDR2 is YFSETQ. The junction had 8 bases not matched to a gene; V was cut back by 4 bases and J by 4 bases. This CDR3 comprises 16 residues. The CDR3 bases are TGCGCCAGCAGCAGCCTTAGCGGGGGGGCGTCAGATACGCAGTATTTT. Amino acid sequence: CASSSLSGGASDTQYF.

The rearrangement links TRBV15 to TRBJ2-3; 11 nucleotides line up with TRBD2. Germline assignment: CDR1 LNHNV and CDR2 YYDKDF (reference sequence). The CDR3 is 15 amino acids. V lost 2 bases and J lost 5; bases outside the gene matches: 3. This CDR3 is CATSRPGTSGDTQYF. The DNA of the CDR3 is TGTGCCACCAGCAGACCCGGGACTAGCGGAGATACGCAGTATTTT.

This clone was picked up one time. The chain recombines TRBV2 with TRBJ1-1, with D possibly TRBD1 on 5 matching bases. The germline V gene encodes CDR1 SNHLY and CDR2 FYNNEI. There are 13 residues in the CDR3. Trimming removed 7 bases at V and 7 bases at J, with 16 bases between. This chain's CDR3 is CASTPNRRVEAFF. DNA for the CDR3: TGTGCCAGCACTCCGAACAGGCGAGTTGAAGCTTTCTTT.

The CDR3 loop reads CAPPSGTGPYEQYF. For the CDR3, the DNA is TGTGCCCCTCCTTCCGGGACAGGGCCCTACGAGCAGTACTTC. The genes are TRBV30 and TRBJ2-7; 9 bases match TRBD1. The germline CDR1 and CDR2 sequences are GTSNPN and SVGIG (reference sequence). The junction had 10 bases not matched to a gene; V was cut back by 8 bases and J by 2 bases. The CDR3 covers 14 residues.

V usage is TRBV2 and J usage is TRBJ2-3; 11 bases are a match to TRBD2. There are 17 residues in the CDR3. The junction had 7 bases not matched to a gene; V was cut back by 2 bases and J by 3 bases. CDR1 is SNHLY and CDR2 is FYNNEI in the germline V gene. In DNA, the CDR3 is TGTGCCAGCAGTGAATCTCGACTAGCGGGGCTAACAGATACGCAGTATTTT. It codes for CASSESRLAGLTDTQYF.

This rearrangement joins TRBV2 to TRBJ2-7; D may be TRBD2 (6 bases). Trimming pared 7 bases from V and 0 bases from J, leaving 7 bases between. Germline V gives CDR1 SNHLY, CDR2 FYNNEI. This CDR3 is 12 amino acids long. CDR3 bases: TGTGCCAGCACGGGGGACTCCTACGAGCAGTACTTC. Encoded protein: CASTGDSYEQYF.

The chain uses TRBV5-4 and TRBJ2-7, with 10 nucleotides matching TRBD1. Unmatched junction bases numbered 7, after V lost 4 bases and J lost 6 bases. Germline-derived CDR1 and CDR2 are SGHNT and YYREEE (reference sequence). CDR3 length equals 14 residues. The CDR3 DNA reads TGTGCCAGCAGCCCGAGACAGGGGGCGAGCGAGCAGTACTTC. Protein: CASSPRQGASEQYF.

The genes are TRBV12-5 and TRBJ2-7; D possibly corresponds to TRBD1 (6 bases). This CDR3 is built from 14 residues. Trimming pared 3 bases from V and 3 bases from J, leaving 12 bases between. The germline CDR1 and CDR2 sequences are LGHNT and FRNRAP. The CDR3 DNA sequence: TGTGCTAGTGGTTTACAGGGAAGTCACTACGAGCAGTACTTC. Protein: CASGLQGSHYEQYF.

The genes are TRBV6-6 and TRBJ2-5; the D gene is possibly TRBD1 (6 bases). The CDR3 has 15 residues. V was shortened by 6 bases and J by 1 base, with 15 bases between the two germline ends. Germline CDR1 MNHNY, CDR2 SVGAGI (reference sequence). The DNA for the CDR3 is TGTGCCAGCAGGGTTGACAGGAACCTCCAAGAGACCCAGTACTTC. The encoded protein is CASRVDRNLQETQYF.

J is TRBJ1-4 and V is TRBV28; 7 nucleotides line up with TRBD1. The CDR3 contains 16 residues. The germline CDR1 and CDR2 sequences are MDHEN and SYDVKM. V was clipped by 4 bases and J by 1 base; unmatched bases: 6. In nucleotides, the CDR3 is TGTGCCAGCAGTTCCCCCAACAGGGGAACTAATGAAAAACTGTTTTTT. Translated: CASSSPNRGTNEKLFF.

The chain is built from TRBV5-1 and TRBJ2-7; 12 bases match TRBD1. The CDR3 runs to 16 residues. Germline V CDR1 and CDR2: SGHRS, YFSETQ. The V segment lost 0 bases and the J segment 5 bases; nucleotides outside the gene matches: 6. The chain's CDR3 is CASSLEGDRGLDEQYF. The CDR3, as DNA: TGCGCCAGCAGCTTGGAAGGGGACAGGGGGCTCGACGAGCAGTACTTC.

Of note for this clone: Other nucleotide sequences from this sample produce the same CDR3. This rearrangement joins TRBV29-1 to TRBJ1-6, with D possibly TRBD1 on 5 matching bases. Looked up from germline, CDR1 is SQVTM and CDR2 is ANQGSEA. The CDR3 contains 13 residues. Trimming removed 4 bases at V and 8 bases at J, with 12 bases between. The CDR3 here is CSVGWGGDSPLHF. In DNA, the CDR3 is TGCAGCGTTGGATGGGGGGGGGATTCACCCCTCCACTTT.

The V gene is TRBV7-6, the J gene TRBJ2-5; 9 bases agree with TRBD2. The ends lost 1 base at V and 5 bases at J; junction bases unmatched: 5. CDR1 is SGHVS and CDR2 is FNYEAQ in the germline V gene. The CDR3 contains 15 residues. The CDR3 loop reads CASSLGSGGWETQYF. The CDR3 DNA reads TGTGCCAGCAGCTTAGGTAGCGGGGGCTGGGAGACCCAGTACTTC.

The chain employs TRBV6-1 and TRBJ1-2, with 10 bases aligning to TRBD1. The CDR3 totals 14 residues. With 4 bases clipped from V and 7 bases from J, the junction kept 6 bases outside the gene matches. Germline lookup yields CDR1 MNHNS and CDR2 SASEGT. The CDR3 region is CASSVSGTGVGYTF. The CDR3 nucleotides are TGTGCCAGCAGTGTATCCGGGACAGGGGTTGGCTACACCTTC.

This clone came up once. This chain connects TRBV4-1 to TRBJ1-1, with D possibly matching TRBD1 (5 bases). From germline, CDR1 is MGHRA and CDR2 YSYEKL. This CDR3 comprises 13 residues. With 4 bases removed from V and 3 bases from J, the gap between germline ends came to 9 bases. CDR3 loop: CASSRGVDTEAFF. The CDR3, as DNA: TGCGCCAGCAGCCGGGGGGTTGACACTGAAGCTTTCTTT.

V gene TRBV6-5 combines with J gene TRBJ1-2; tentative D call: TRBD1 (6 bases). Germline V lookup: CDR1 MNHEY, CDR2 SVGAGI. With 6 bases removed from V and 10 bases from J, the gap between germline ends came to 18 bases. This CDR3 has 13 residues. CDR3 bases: TGTGCCAGCAGATCCGGGACAACCGGATCCTACACCTTC. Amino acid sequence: CASRSGTTGSYTF.

This CDR3 is CASSLQGTEAFF. The CDR3 nucleotides are TGTGCCAGCAGTCTACAGGGCACTGAAGCTTTCTTT. The chain has TRBV2 and TRBJ1-1, with D tentatively TRBD1 (6 bases). This CDR3 spans 12 amino acids. The germline V gene has CDR1 SNHLY and CDR2 FYNNEI. Trimming stripped 5 bases from V and 4 bases from J, with 8 bases between.

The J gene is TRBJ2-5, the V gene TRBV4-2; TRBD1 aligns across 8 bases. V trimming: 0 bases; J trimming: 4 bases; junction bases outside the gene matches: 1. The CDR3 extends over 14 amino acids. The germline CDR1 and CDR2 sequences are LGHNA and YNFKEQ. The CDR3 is CASSQDDRGETQYF. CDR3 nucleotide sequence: TGTGCCAGCAGCCAAGACGACAGGGGAGAGACCCAGTACTTC.

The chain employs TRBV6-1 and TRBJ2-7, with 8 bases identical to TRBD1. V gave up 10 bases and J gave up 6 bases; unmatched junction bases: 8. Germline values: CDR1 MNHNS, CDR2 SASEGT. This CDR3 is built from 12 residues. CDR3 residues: CATTDREGEQYF. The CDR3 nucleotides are TGTGCCACCACGGACAGGGAAGGCGAGCAGTACTTC.